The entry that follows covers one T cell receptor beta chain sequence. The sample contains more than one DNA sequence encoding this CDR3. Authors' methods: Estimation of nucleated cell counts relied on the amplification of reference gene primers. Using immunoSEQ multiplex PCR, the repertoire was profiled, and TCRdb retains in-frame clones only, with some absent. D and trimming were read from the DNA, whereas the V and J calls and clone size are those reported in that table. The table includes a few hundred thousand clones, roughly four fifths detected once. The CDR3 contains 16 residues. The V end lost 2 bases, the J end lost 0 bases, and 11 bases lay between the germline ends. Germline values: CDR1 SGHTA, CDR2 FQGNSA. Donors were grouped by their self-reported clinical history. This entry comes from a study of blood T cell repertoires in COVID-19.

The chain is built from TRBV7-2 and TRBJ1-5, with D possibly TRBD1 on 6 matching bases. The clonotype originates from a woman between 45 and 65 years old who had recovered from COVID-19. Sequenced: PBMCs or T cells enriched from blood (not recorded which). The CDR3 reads CASSLTGQSSNQPQHF. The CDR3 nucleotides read TGTGCCAGCAGCTTAACTGGACAGTCTAGCAATCAGCCCCAGCATTTT.